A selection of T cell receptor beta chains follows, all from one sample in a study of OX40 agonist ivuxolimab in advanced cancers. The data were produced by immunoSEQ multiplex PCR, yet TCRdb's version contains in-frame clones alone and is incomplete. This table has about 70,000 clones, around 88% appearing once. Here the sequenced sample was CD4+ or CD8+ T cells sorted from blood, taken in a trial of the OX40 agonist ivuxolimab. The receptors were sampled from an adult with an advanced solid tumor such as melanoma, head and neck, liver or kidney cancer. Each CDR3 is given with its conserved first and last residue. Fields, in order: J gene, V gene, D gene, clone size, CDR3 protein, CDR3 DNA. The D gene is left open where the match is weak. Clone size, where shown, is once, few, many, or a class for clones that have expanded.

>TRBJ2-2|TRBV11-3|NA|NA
CASSLSHWGNTGELFF
TGTGCCAGCAGCTTATCCCACTGGGGGAACACCGGGGAGCTGTTTTTT
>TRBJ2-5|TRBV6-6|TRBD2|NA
CASSTSGGFETQYF
TGTGCCAGCAGCACTAGCGGGGGGTTTGAGACCCAGTACTTC
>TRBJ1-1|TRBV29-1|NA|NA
CSVYRENTEAFF
TGCAGCGTTTACAGGGAGAACACTGAAGCTTTCTTT
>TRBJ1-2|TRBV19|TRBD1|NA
CASSILKTTGGGGYTF
TGTGCCAGTAGTATTCTTAAGACCACAGGGGGCGGTGGCTACACCTTC
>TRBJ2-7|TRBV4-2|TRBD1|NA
CASSQTTEGQASYEQYF
TGTGCCAGCAGCCAGACCACCGAGGGACAGGCAAGCTACGAGCAGTACTTC
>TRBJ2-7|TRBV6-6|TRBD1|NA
CASTRDSSYEQYF
TGTGCCAGCACCCGGGACAGCTCCTACGAGCAGTACTTC
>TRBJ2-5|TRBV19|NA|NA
CASSRGGALETQYF
TGTGCCAGTAGCCGTGGGGGGGCCTTGGAGACCCAGTACTTC
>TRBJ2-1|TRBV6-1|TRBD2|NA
CASSEARGSGTYNEQFF
TGTGCCAGCAGTGAAGCGCGGGGTAGCGGGACCTACAATGAGCAGTTCTTC
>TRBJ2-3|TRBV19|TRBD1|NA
CASTPGTVITDTQYF
TGTGCCAGTACCCCCGGGACAGTCATCACAGATACGCAGTATTTT
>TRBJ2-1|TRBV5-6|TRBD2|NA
CASSRTSGGLGEQFF
TGTGCCAGCAGCCGGACTAGCGGGGGCTTGGGGGAGCAGTTCTTC
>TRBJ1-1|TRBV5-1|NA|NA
CASSPPRENTEAFF
TGCGCCAGCAGCCCCCCTAGGGAGAACACTGAAGCTTTCTTT
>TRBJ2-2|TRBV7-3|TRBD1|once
CASSLRGLDTGELFF
TGTGCCAGCAGCCTAAGGGGGCTTGACACCGGGGAGCTGTTTTTT
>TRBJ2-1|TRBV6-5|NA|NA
CASSYSTKLGNEQFF
TGTGCCAGCAGTTACTCGACTAAACTGGGCAATGAGCAGTTCTTC